This entry features one T cell receptor beta chain sequence. The CDR3 totals 14 residues. Looked up from germline, CDR1 is SGHRS and CDR2 is YFSETQ. V lost 0 bases to trimming and J lost 4 bases, with 10 bases between them. Original analysis: How many nucleated cells were present was estimated from reference gene primer amplification. Assay used: immunoSEQ multiplex PCR; TCRdb lists only in-frame clones, some missing. V, J and clone size derive from that table, while D and trimming were established from the DNA sequence. The sample consists of over 200,000 clones, 83% of them appearing once. The data were taken from a study of blood T cell repertoires in COVID-19. Study-level information: There were acute and convalescent COVID-19 samples, and they came from the United States, Italy and Spain.

V usage is TRBV5-1 and J usage is TRBJ1-1; D is unresolved. The sample comprised peripheral blood. The clonotype originates from a woman aged 40 to 50 with active or convalescent COVID-19. The CDR3 here is CASSLVAEGTEAFF. In DNA, the CDR3 is TGCGCCAGCAGCTTGGTCGCGGAAGGCACTGAAGCTTTCTTT. The full variable domain, in which reference TRBV5-1 and TRBJ1-1 provide the parts outside the CDR3, is KAGVTQTPRYLIKTRGQQVTLSCSPISGHRSVSWYQQTPGQGLQFLFEYFSETQRNKGNFPGRFSGRQFSNSRSEMNVSTLELGDSALYLCASSLVAEGTEAFFGQGTRLTVV.